The T cell receptor beta chain under discussion was sequenced for a study of untreated major depressive disorder. Sequencing was performed with immunoSEQ multiplex PCR; in TCRdb, only in-frame clones are kept and a portion is missing. This sample has tens of thousands of clones, with around 92% found just once. The length of the CDR3 is 17 residues. Germline assignment: CDR1 SGDLS and CDR2 YYNGEE. V lost 3 bases and J lost 8; bases outside the gene matches: 13. The sample comprised CD4+ T cells from PBMCs. The chain combines TRBV9 with TRBJ2-2; 10 bases fit TRBD2. This clonotype was obtained from a middle-aged woman in good health. CDR3 DNA: TGTGCCAGCAGCGGCTCCTTAGCGGGAGGCCACGGGGGGGAGCTGTTTTTT. It translates to CASSGSLAGGHGGELFF.